This T cell receptor beta chain was recorded in a study of shared clonotypes between healthy human individuals. General study points: Rarefaction gave evidence that sorted-subset sequencing remained incomplete despite large depth. Some naive CD4 clonotypes, approximately 4.5%, turned up in common across a few donors.

Of note for this clone: What it binds is not known.

Once extracted for a subset, genomic DNA was divided evenly among several immunoSEQ plates. The protocol was immunoSEQ multiplex PCR, while the TCRdb copy is restricted to in-frame clones and leaves out a portion. In the table there are 2 million to 2.5 million clones, around 95% of which are singletons. Caucasian adults residing in Nashville, Tennessee made up all the donors. Germline V lookup: CDR1 MNHEY, CDR2 SVGAGI. This CDR3 has 15 residues. V shed 6 bases, J shed 4 bases, and the junction held 12 bases outside the gene matches. The TCR sequence derives from a man aged 18 to 35 in good health. Sequencing was done on a sample of naive CD4+ T cells sorted from blood. Subset in this sample: CD45RA+ positively selected. The chain combines TRBV6-5 with TRBJ2-7; 7 positions match TRBD2. This CDR3 is CASRGGEGGWYEQYF. The CDR3 DNA reads as TGTGCCAGCAGGGGGGGGGAGGGAGGGTGGTACGAGCAGTACTTC.